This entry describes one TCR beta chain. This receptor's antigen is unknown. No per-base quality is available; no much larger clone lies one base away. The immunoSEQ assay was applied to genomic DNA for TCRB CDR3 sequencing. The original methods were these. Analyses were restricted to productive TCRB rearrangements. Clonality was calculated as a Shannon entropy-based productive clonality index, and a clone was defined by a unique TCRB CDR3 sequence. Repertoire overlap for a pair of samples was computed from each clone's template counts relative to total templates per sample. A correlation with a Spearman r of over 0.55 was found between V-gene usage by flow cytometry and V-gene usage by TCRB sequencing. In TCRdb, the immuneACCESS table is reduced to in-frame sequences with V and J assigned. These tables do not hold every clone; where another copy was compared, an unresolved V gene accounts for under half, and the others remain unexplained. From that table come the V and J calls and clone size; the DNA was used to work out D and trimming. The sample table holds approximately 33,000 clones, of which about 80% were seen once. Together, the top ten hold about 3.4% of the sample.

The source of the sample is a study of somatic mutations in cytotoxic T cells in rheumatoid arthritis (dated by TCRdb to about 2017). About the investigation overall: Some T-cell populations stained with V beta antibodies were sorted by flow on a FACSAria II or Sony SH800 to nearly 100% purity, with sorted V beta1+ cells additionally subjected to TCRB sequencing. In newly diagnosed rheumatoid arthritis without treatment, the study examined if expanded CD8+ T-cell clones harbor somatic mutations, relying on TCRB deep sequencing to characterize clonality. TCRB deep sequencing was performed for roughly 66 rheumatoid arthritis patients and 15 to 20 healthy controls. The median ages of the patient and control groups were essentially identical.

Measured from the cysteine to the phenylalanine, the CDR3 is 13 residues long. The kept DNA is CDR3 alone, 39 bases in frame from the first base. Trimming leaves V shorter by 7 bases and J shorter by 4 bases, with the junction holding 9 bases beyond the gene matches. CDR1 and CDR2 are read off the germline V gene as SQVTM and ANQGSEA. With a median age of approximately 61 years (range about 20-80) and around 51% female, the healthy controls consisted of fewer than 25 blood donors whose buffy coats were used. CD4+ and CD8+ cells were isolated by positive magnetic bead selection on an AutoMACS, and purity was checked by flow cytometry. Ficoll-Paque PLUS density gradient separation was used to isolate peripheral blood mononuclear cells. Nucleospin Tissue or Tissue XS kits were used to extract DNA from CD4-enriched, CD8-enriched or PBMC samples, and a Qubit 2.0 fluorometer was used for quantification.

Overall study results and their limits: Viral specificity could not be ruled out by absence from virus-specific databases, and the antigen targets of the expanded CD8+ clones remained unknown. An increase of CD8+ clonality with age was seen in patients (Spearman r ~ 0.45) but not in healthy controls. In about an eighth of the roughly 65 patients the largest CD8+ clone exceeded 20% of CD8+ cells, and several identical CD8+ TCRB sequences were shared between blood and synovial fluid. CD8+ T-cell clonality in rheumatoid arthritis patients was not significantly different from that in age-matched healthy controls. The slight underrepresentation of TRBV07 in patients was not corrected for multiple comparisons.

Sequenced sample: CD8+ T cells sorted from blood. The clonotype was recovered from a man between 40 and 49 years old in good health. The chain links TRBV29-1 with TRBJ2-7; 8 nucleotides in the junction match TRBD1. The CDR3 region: CSAKGGQAYEQYF. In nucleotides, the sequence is TGCAGCGCAAAGGGGGGACAGGCTTACGAGCAGTACTTC.